The T cell receptor beta chain described here comes from a study of T cell changes during pregnancy in multiple sclerosis. Clones were sequenced by immunoSEQ multiplex PCR, and TCRdb holds only the in-frame ones, with some missing. This table has around 31,000 clones, 70% to 90% appearing once. The length of the CDR3 is 15 residues. Germline V CDR1 and CDR2: SGHNT, YENEEA. With 6 bases clipped from V and 3 bases from J, the junction kept 7 bases outside the gene matches. The rearrangement joins TRBV11-3 to TRBJ1-3, with TRBD1 identical over 8 bases. The sequencing used CD4+ T cells from peripheral blood mononuclear cells, collected in the first trimester of pregnancy. The TCR sequence derives from a female donor in good health, enrolled as a control in a pregnancy study. DNA for the CDR3: TGTGCCAGCAGTCCTGGACAGGGTATTGGAAACACCATATATTTT. It yields the protein CASSPGQGIGNTIYF.